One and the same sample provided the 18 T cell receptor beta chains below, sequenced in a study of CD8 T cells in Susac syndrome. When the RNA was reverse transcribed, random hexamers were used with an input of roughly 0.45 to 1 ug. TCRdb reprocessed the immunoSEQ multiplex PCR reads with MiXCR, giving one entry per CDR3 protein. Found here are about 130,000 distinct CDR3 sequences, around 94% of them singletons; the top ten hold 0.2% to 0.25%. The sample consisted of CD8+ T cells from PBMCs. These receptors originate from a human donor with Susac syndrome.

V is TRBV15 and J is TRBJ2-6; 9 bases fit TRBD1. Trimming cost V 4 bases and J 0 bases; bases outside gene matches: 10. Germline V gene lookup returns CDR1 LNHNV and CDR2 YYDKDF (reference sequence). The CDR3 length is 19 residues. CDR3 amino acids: CATSTWTGDYLSGANVLTF. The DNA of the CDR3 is TGTGCCACCAGCACCTGGACAGGGGATTACCTCTCTGGGGCCAACGTCCTGACTTTC.

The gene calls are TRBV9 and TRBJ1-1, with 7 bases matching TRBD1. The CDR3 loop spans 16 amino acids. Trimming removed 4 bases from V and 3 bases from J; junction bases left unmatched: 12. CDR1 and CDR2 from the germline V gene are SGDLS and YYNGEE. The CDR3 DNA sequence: TGTGCCAGCAGCTCCCGCGACAGGGAGGTCGACACTGAAGCTTTCTTT. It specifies CASSSRDREVDTEAFF.

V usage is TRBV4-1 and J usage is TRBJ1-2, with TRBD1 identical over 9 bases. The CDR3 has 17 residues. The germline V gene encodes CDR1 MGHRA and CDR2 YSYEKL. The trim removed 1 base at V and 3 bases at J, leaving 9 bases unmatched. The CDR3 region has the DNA TGCGCCAGCAGCCAAGTTAAGCGGGACAGGGTCTACTATGGCTACACCTTC. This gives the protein CASSQVKRDRVYYGYTF.

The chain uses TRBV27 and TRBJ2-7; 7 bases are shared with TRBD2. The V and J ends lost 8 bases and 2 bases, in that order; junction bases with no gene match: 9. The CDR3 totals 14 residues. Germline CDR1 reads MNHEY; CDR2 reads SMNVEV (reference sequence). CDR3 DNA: TGTGCCAGCCGATTCTCCCGGGGGGCCTACGAGCAGTACTTC. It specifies CASRFSRGAYEQYF.

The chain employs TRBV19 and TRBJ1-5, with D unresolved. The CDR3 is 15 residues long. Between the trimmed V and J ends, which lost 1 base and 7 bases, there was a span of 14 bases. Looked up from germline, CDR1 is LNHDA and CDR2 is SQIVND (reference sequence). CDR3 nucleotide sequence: TGTGCCAGTAGTATAGCCCTGCTTGATCGCCAGCCCCAGCATTTT. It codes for CASSIALLDRQPQHF.

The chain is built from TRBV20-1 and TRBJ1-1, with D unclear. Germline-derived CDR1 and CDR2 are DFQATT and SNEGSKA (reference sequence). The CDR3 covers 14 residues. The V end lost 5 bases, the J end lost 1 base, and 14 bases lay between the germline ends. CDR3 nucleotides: TGCAGTGCTCCCCCCGCGGAGCAGAACACTGAAGCTTTCTTT. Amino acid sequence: CSAPPAEQNTEAFF.

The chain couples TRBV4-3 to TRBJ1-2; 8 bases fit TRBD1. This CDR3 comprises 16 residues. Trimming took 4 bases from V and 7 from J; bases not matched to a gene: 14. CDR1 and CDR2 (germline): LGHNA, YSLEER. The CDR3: CASSPTGPQGESGYTF. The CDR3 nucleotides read TGCGCCAGCAGCCCTACAGGGCCACAGGGGGAGAGTGGCTACACCTTC.

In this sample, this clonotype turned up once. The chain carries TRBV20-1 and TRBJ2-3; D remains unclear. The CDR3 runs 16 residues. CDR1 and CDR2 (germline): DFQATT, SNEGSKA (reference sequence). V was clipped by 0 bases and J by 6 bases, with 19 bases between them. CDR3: CSARDFRTHLMDTQYF. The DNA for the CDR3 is TGCAGTGCTAGAGATTTCCGGACCCACCTTATGGATACGCAGTATTTT.

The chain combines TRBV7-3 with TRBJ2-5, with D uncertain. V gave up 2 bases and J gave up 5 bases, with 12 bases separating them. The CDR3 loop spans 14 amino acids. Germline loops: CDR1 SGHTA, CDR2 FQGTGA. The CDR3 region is CASSLVGPGETQYF. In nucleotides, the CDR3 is TGTGCCAGCAGCTTAGTAGGCCCCGGGGAGACCCAGTACTTC.

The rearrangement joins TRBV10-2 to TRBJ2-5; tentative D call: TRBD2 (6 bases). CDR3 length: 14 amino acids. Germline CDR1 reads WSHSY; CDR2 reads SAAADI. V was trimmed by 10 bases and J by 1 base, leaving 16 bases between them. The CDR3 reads CATSQLGGQETQYF. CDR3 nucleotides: TGCGCCACGTCCCAGTTGGGAGGCCAAGAGACCCAGTACTTC.

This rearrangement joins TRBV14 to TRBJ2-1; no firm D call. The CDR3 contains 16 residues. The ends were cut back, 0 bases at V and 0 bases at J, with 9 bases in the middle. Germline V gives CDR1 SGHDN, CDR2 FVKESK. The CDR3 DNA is TGTGCCAGCAGCCAAGACGCCAGGAACTCCTACAATGAGCAGTTCTTC. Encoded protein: CASSQDARNSYNEQFF.

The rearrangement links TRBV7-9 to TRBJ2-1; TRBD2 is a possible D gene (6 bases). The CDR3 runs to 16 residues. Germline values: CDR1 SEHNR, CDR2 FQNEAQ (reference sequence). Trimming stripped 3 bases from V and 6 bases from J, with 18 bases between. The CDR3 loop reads CASSFGPPSALNEQFF. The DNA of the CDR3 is TGTGCCAGCAGCTTCGGGCCCCCTAGCGCCCTCAATGAGCAGTTCTTC.

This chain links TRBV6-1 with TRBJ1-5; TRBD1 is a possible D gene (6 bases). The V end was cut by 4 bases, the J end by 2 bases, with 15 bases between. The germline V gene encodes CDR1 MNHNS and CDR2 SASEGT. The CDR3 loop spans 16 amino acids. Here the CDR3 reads CASSGAAGEGNQPQHF. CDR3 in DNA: TGTGCCAGCAGTGGGGCGGCAGGGGAGGGCAATCAGCCCCAGCATTTT.

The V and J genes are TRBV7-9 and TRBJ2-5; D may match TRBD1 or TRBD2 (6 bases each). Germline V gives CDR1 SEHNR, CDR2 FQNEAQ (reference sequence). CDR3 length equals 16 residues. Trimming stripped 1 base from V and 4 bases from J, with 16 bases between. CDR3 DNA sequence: TGTGCCAGCAGCTTAGGATACGGGGGCCCGGGAGAGACCCAGTACTTC. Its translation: CASSLGYGGPGETQYF.

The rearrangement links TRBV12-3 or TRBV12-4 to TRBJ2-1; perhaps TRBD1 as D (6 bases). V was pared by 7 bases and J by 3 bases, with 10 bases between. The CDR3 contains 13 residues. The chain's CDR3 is CASTSQGYNEQFF. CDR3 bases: TGTGCCAGCACCTCACAGGGCTACAATGAGCAGTTCTTC.

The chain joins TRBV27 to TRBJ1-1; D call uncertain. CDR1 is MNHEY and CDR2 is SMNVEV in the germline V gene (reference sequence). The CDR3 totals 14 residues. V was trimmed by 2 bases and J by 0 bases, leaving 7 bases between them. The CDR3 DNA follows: TGTGCCAGCAGTTTAACGGGGATGAACACTGAAGCTTTCTTT. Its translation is CASSLTGMNTEAFF.

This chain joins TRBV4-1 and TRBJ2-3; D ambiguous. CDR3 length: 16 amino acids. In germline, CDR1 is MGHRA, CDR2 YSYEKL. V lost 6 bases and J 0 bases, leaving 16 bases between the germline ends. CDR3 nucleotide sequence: TGCGCCAGCAGTTCCGGGCCCACCACTAGCACAGATACGCAGTATTTT. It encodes CASSSGPTTSTDTQYF.

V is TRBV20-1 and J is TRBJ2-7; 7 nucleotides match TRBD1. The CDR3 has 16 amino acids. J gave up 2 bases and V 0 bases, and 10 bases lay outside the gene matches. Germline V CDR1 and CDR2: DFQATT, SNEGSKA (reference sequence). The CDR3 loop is CSARDQGQTLPYEQYF. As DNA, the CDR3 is TGCAGTGCTAGAGATCAGGGACAGACTCTTCCCTACGAGCAGTACTTC.